The clone carrying this TCR beta chain has a count of ten or more. Per the germline V gene, CDR1 is MNHEY and CDR2 is SMNVEV (reference sequence). V was cut by 6 bases and J by 7 bases, with 25 bases left in between. The CDR3 is 17 residues long. The record originates from a study of response to subunit inactivated influenza vaccine. MiXCR, run by TCRdb on the RT-PCR reads, gives a single entry per CDR3 protein. The sample carries over 400,000 distinct CDR3 sequences, roughly 9.7% recorded once. J is TRBJ2-1 and V is TRBV27; tentative D call: TRBD2 (6 bases). This TCR was sampled from a man aged 45-65 years who received an inactivated influenza vaccine. The sample consisted of PBMCs from blood, taken 40 to 50 days after vaccination. CDR3 sequence (DNA): TGTGCCAGCAGGGAGGAGGGGTTCTCCCATCTCTTTAATGAGCAGTTCTTC. Amino acid sequence: CASREEGFSHLFNEQFF.